This entry is about one TCR beta chain. The antigen it recognizes is unknown. The record has no base qualities; no much larger clone is one base away. This sample was taken from a study of radiotherapy plus CTLA-4 blockade in lung cancer (dated by TCRdb to 2016 to 2018). Describing the broader study: Among enrolled patients, approximately 18% had an objective response and 31% reached disease control.

Focal radiation therapy combined with CTLA-4 blockade (ipilimumab) was tested in patients with chemo-refractory metastatic non-small-cell lung cancer. Library preparation was by the immunoSEQ multiplex PCR assay. TCRdb mirrors the immuneACCESS table, restricted to in-frame sequences. Some clones are absent from its copies; in checked studies, under half trace to an unresolved V gene, and the reason for the others is unknown. This sample has about 73,000 clones in its table, and around 86% of those were observed once. About 38% of the sample comes from the top ten. What the study reported, not specific to this receptor: After treatment with radiotherapy and ipilimumab, TCR clones that originated in tumors expanded in peripheral blood. Early dynamic changes in blood T cell clones, together with increased serum interferon-beta after radiation, were reported as the strongest predictors of response.

The clonotype originates from a human donor with non-small cell lung cancer that progressed on radiotherapy plus ipilimumab. The specimen comprised peripheral blood, sampled from a patient treated with radiotherapy plus ipilimumab.

At the DNA level, the sequence is TGTGCCAGCATCTCTATGGGGGAGGCCACAGATACGCAGTATTTT. Its translation is CASISMGEATDTQYF. This sequence uses TRBV27 and TRBJ2-3, and TRBD2 may be the D gene, going by 6 matching bases. Relative to germline, V is 7 bases shorter and J is 2 bases shorter, with 16 bases between their ends. CDR1 and CDR2 (MNHEY, SMNVEV) derive from the germline V gene (reference sequence). The CDR3 sequence holds 15 residues, the cysteine and phenylalanine included. The retained sequence is limited to the CDR3, 45 bases, with the frame set at the first base.